This T cell receptor beta chain is drawn from a study of T cell changes during pregnancy in multiple sclerosis. This CDR3 has 17 amino acids. CDR1 and CDR2 (germline): LGHNA, YNFKEQ. The V and J ends lost 1 base and 2 bases respectively, with 14 bases between them. Method: immunoSEQ multiplex PCR; TCRdb's copy keeps in-frame clones and lacks some. Among about 69,000 clones listed, 75% to 90% were seen once. The sample was peripheral blood, taken before pregnancy. The chain has TRBV4-2 and TRBJ2-2, with TRBD1 as a possible D gene (6 bases). This TCR came from a female donor with multiple sclerosis, enrolled in a pregnancy study. CDR3 DNA: TGTGCCAGCAGCCAAGGGGTCACGGACAGAAACACCGGGGAGCTGTTTTTT. It translates to CASSQGVTDRNTGELFF.